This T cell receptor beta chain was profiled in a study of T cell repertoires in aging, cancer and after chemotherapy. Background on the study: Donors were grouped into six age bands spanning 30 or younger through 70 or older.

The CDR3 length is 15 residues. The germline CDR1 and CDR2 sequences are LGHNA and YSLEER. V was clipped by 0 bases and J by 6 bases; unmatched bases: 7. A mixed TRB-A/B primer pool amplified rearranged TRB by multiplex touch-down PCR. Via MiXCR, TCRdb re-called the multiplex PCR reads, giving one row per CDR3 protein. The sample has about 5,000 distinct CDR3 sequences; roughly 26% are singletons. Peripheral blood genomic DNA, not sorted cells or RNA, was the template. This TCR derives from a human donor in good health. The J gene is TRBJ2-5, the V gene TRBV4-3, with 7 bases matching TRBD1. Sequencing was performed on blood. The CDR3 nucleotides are TGCGCCAGCAGCCAAGATGTACAGGGGATACAGACCCAGTACTTC. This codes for CASSQDVQGIQTQYF.